Shown below are 32 T cell receptor beta chains from a single sample sequenced in a study of cytomegalovirus exposure and HLA in healthy donors. PCR primers comprised 60 Vbeta and 13 Jbeta primers. TCRdb keeps only in-frame clones here, not all; method: immunoSEQ multiplex PCR. The sample contains 140,000 to 150,000 clones, around 10% of which appear only once. Sequencing used PBMCs. The receptors derive from a male donor in good health and CMV-seronegative.

Only a few counts were recorded for this clone. The J gene is TRBJ2-7, the V gene TRBV7-2; D gene unclear. V was shortened by 1 base and J by 3 bases, with 7 bases between the two germline ends. CDR1 is SGHTA and CDR2 is FQGNSA in the germline V gene. This CDR3 is built from 13 residues. The CDR3 region has the DNA TGTGCCAGCAGCTTAGTGCCGGGCTACGAGCAGTACTTC. As protein: CASSLVPGYEQYF. Full variable domain (remainder filled in from reference TRBV7-2 and TRBJ2-7): GAGVSQSPSNKVTEKGKDVELRCDPISGHTALYWYRQSLGQGLEFLIYFQGNSAPDKSGLPSDRFSAERTGGSVSTLTIQRTQQEDSAVYLCASSLVPGYEQYFGPGTRLTVT.

This sequence joins TRBV28 and TRBJ1-1; D ambiguous. Germline V gene data show CDR1 as MDHEN and CDR2 as SYDVKM. The CDR3 is 16 amino acids. V gave up 4 bases and J gave up 0 bases, with 15 bases separating them. CDR3 sequence: CASSSIVIAMNTEAFF. The CDR3 DNA reads TGTGCCAGCAGTTCGATCGTGATCGCTATGAACACTGAAGCTTTCTTT.

The chain is built from TRBV4-3 and TRBJ2-3, with TRBD2 as a possible D gene (6 bases). V was clipped by 0 bases and J by 3 bases, with 10 bases between them. The germline gives CDR1 LGHNA, CDR2 YSLEER. The CDR3 length is 15 residues. The CDR3 sequence is CASSQDRGWTDTQYF. The CDR3, as DNA: TGCGCCAGCAGCCAAGACCGGGGGTGGACAGATACGCAGTATTTT.

This clone was observed a handful of times. This chain uses TRBV5-1 with TRBJ2-7; D call uncertain. V was shortened by 0 bases and J by 2 bases, with 9 bases between the two germline ends. Germline loops: CDR1 SGHRS, CDR2 YFSETQ. The CDR3 totals 14 residues. The DNA of the CDR3 is TGCGCCAGCAGCTTGGCCGTGGGCACCTACGAGCAGTACTTC. This gives the protein CASSLAVGTYEQYF.

A single count supports this clone. V and J are TRBV9 and TRBJ2-1, with 7 bases aligning to TRBD2. Germline values: CDR1 SGDLS, CDR2 YYNGEE. V was pared by 1 base and J by 7 bases, with 11 bases of the junction left unmatched. CDR3 length equals 16 residues. DNA for the CDR3: TGTGCCAGCAGCGTATTGGGAGCGGGAACCGGGAATGAGCAGTTCTTC. Encoded protein: CASSVLGAGTGNEQFF.

This clone has more than one count but fewer than ten. The chain links TRBV9 to TRBJ1-4; the match to TRBD1 covers 11 bases. This CDR3 has 19 residues. The germline CDR1 and CDR2 sequences are SGDLS and YYNGEE. The V and J ends lost 2 bases and 2 bases, in that order; junction bases with no gene match: 11. The CDR3 region is CASSVDSGTGGWTNEKLFF. CDR3 in DNA: TGTGCCAGCAGCGTCGATAGCGGGACAGGGGGTTGGACTAATGAAAAACTGTTTTTT. The variable domain in full, completed from reference TRBV9 and TRBJ1-4, reads DSGVTQTPKHLITATGQRVTLRCSPRSGDLSVYWYQQSLDQGLQFLIQYYNGEERAKGNILERFSAQQFPDLHSELNLSSLELGDSALYFCASSVDSGTGGWTNEKLFFGSGTQLSVL.

This clone was seen a handful of times. The genes are TRBV7-9 and TRBJ1-3, with TRBD1 matching 8 bases. Germline loops: CDR1 SEHNR, CDR2 FQNEAQ (reference sequence). The CDR3 runs 14 residues. J gave up 5 bases and V 5 bases, and 5 bases lay outside the gene matches. Here the CDR3 reads CASSLGQGRNTIYF. The CDR3 DNA reads TGTGCCAGCAGCCTTGGACAGGGTAGAAACACCATATATTTT.

A few counts support this clone. The rearrangement uses TRBV10-3 and TRBJ1-1, with D possibly being TRBD1 (5 bases). Trimming pared 7 bases from V and 1 base from J, leaving 10 bases between. This CDR3 has 13 residues. Looked up from germline, CDR1 is ENHRY and CDR2 is SYGVKD. For the CDR3, the DNA is TGTGCCATCACCATCAGGGAGAACACTGAAGCTTTCTTT. This encodes CAITIRENTEAFF.

This clone came up a few times. The rearrangement links TRBV9 to TRBJ2-7, with 7 bases aligning to TRBD1. Germline V gene lookup returns CDR1 SGDLS and CDR2 YYNGEE. The CDR3 covers 13 residues. Trimming at V came to 5 bases and at J to 2 bases, leaving 4 bases not matched to a gene. CDR3 nucleotides: TGTGCCAGCAGTTCCCAGGGGGCCTACGAGCAGTACTTC. Its protein product is CASSSQGAYEQYF.

This clone was seen more than once but under ten times. The genes are TRBV5-4 and TRBJ2-7; 9 bases map to TRBD1. The trim removed 0 bases at V and 3 bases at J, leaving 7 bases unmatched. In germline, CDR1 is SGHNT, CDR2 YYREEE (reference sequence). CDR3 length: 16 amino acids. The DNA for the CDR3 is TGTGCCAGCAGCTTGGCCGCTGGGACAGGGTTCTACGAGCAGTACTTC. Translated, it gives CASSLAAGTGFYEQYF.

This chain connects TRBV27 to TRBJ1-1; tentative D call: TRBD1 (6 bases). Trimming removed 4 bases at V and 1 base at J, with 13 bases between. The CDR3 totals 15 residues. Looked up from germline, CDR1 is MNHEY and CDR2 is SMNVEV (reference sequence). The CDR3, as DNA: TGTGCCAGCAGTTCATACAGGGACGGGAACACTGAAGCTTTCTTT. Amino acid sequence: CASSSYRDGNTEAFF.

This clone has only one observation. The chain combines TRBV27 with TRBJ1-1; D possibly corresponds to TRBD1 (6 bases). Germline V gene lookup returns CDR1 MNHEY and CDR2 SMNVEV (reference sequence). Trimming left V 4 bases short and J 1 base short, with 13 bases between. The CDR3 totals 15 residues. The CDR3 sequence is CASSSGTGRNTEAFF. CDR3 DNA: TGTGCCAGCAGTTCCGGTACAGGGAGGAACACTGAAGCTTTCTTT.

The table lists this clone with a few counts. The rearrangement joins TRBV28 to TRBJ1-4; D ambiguous. The CDR3 has 14 residues. Germline V gene lookup returns CDR1 MDHEN and CDR2 SYDVKM. Trimming left V 7 bases short and J 3 bases short, with 12 bases between. In DNA, the CDR3 is TGTGCCAGCATGGTGGGGAGGGCTAATGAAAAACTGTTTTTT. It encodes CASMVGRANEKLFF. The full variable domain, completed using reference TRBV28 and TRBJ1-4, is DVKVTQSSRYLVKRTGEKVFLECVQDMDHENMFWYRQDPGLGLRLIYFSYDVKMKEKGDIPEGYSVSREKKERFSLILESASTNQTSMYLCASMVGRANEKLFFGSGTQLSVL.

The chain couples TRBV28 to TRBJ1-1; no firm D call. V was trimmed by 3 bases and J by 4 bases, leaving 24 bases between them. From germline, CDR1 is MDHEN and CDR2 SYDVKM. CDR3 length: 18 residues. CDR3 in amino acids: CASSFRFAARPSGTEAFF. The CDR3 bases are TGTGCCAGCAGTTTCAGATTTGCAGCCAGACCCTCGGGCACTGAAGCTTTCTTT.

Comments on this clone: The DNA is left out, because the CDR3 cannot be placed on it with certainty; the CDR3 is given as TCRdb lists it. This chain uses TRBV21-1 with TRBJ2-7; whether TRBD1, the table's D call, matches the DNA was not checked. TRBV21-1 is designated a pseudogene. The CDR3 contains 16 residues when both ends are counted. CDR3 loop: CASSKWGQGAVYEQYF.

The chain joins TRBV19 to TRBJ2-1, with 8 bases fitting TRBD2. The length of the CDR3 is 14 residues. J lost 6 bases, V lost 3 bases, and 4 bases had no gene match. CDR1 and CDR2 (germline): LNHDA, SQIVND (reference sequence). The CDR3 region has the DNA TGTGCCAGTAGTATGAGCGGGAGCTTCAATGAGCAGTTCTTC. As protein: CASSMSGSFNEQFF.

V gene TRBV25-1 combines with J gene TRBJ2-2; TRBD1 matches at 8 bases. This CDR3 contains 16 residues. Germline CDR1 reads MGHDK; CDR2 reads SYGVNS. Trimming cost V 4 bases and J 5 bases; bases outside gene matches: 9. The CDR3 DNA reads TGTGCCAGCAGTGGTGAGCAGGGGGCGCGGACCGGGGAGCTGTTTTTT. Translating gives CASSGEQGARTGELFF.

In this sample, this clone turned up a few times. The J gene is TRBJ2-7, the V gene TRBV5-8, with D maybe TRBD2 (6 bases). CDR1 and CDR2 (germline): SGHTS, YDEGEE. The CDR3 sequence is 15 residues long. The V gene lost 0 bases and the J gene lost 6 bases, with 16 bases spanning the gap. In nucleotides, the CDR3 is TGTGCCAGCAGCTTGGTGGGGGGTCCCCCGGGCGAGCAGTACTTC. It codes for CASSLVGGPPGEQYF.

This clone was picked up a small number of times. The chain uses TRBV6-5 and TRBJ2-3; 8 bases are a match to TRBD2. After removal of 5 bases from V and 6 bases from J, the junction contained 10 bases not matched to a gene. Germline assignment: CDR1 MNHEY and CDR2 SVGAGI. The CDR3 extends over 15 amino acids. CDR3: CASSPVGGGEDTQYF. In DNA form, the CDR3 reads TGTGCCAGCAGTCCCGTCGGGGGGGGCGAGGATACGCAGTATTTT.

This clone was counted a few times. The J gene is TRBJ1-5, the V gene TRBV30; 9 positions agree with TRBD1. Germline lookup yields CDR1 GTSNPN and CDR2 SVGIG (reference sequence). Unmatched junction bases numbered 9, after V lost 0 bases and J lost 6 bases. This CDR3 is 16 amino acids long. CDR3 sequence reads: CAWSVRRTGEGQPQHF. As DNA, the CDR3 is TGTGCCTGGAGTGTACGGAGGACAGGGGAGGGTCAGCCCCAGCATTTT.

The chain employs TRBV7-2 and TRBJ1-5, with 8 bases fitting TRBD1. Germline CDR1 reads SGHTA; CDR2 reads FQGNSA. V was pared by 1 base and J by 4 bases, with 6 bases of the junction left unmatched. CDR3 size: 16 residues. The CDR3 protein is CASSLVGTGANQPQHF. For the CDR3, the DNA is TGTGCCAGCAGCTTAGTAGGGACAGGAGCAAATCAGCCCCAGCATTTT. Combining the CDR3 with reference TRBV7-2 and TRBJ1-5 gives the whole variable domain GAGVSQSPSNKVTEKGKDVELRCDPISGHTALYWYRQSLGQGLEFLIYFQGNSAPDKSGLPSDRFSAERTGGSVSTLTIQRTQQEDSAVYLCASSLVGTGANQPQHFGDGTRLSIL.

The rearrangement links TRBV19 to TRBJ1-2, with TRBD1 matching 9 bases. V was pared by 5 bases and J by 4 bases, with 5 bases of the junction left unmatched. CDR1 is LNHDA, CDR2 SQIVND, per germline (reference sequence). The length of the CDR3 is 14 residues. CDR3 sequence: CASSVTGGSYGYTF. CDR3 nucleotides: TGTGCCAGTAGTGTTACAGGGGGCAGCTATGGCTACACCTTC.

Concerning this clone: One end of the junction does not line up with germline, which may come from a read error. Other DNA sequences in this sample translate to the same CDR3. The CDR3 here is CASSLGGRNEKLFF. The CDR3 coding sequence is TGTGCCAGCAGCTTGGGCGGGCGGAATGAAAAACTATTTTTT. The chain couples TRBV7-2 to TRBJ1-4; D uncertain. Germline V gene lookup returns CDR1 SGHTA and CDR2 FQGNSA. This CDR3 contains 14 residues.

CDR3 DNA: TGTGCCACCAGCAGCAACAGGAACTACGAGCAGTACTTC. Protein product: CATSSNRNYEQYF. J is TRBJ2-7 and V is TRBV15; D might be TRBD1 (5 bases). Deletions cut 3 bases from V and 3 bases from J, with 9 bases between. Germline V CDR1 and CDR2: LNHNV, YYDKDF (reference sequence). The CDR3 runs to 13 residues.

This chain joins TRBV19 and TRBJ2-3; tentative D call: TRBD2 (6 bases). Trimming stripped 3 bases from V and 8 bases from J, with 18 bases between. The CDR3 covers 15 residues. Germline CDR1 LNHDA, CDR2 SQIVND (reference sequence). The CDR3 bases are TGTGCCAGTAGTATCCGACTAGATCTGGCTCGTACGCAGTATTTT. The encoded protein is CASSIRLDLARTQYF.

There are a few counts of this clone. This chain joins TRBV28 and TRBJ1-2; weak D call: TRBD1 (5 bases). Per the germline V gene, CDR1 is MDHEN and CDR2 is SYDVKM. Trimming took 5 bases from V and 6 from J, leaving 13 bases between them. This CDR3 has 13 residues. The CDR3 protein is CASSGQGRHGYTF. The CDR3 nucleotides read TGTGCCAGCAGTGGTCAGGGTAGGCATGGCTACACCTTC.

This clone was recorded a few times. The chain recombines TRBV20-1 with TRBJ1-1; no clear D gene. CDR3 length equals 11 residues. Trimming left V 5 bases short and J 3 bases short, with 7 bases between. CDR1 DFQATT and CDR2 SNEGSKA come from the germline V gene (reference sequence). The chain's CDR3 is CSAQADTEAFF. CDR3 coding DNA: TGCAGTGCTCAAGCGGACACTGAAGCTTTCTTT.

This rearrangement joins TRBV28 to TRBJ1-4, with D possibly matching TRBD1 (6 bases). The CDR3 consists of 15 residues. Germline values: CDR1 MDHEN, CDR2 SYDVKM. Trimming took 5 bases from V and 9 from J, leaving 19 bases between them. CDR3 sequence: CASSPGTLLTQKLFF. CDR3 nucleotide sequence: TGTGCCAGCAGTCCAGGGACACTTCTGACCCAAAAACTGTTTTTT.

The sample holds a few counts of this clone. The V and J genes are TRBV27 and TRBJ2-1, with D unresolved. V lost 3 bases and J 3 bases, leaving 9 bases between the germline ends. Germline CDR1 reads MNHEY; CDR2 reads SMNVEV (reference sequence). The CDR3 has 14 amino acids. CDR3 residues: CASSFGSVYNEQFF. The CDR3 bases are TGTGCCAGCAGTTTCGGGTCCGTCTACAATGAGCAGTTCTTC.

The chain employs TRBV5-1 and TRBJ2-1; 10 bases align to TRBD2. This CDR3 contains 15 residues. The germline V gene has CDR1 SGHRS and CDR2 YFSETQ. J gave up 8 bases and V 4 bases, and 9 bases lay outside the gene matches. The CDR3 is CASSPLGLAKDEQFF. Written as DNA, the CDR3 is TGCGCCAGCAGCCCGCTGGGACTAGCGAAGGATGAGCAGTTCTTC.

The chain links TRBV27 to TRBJ1-5; possible D gene TRBD1, 5 bases. The CDR3 is 14 amino acids. CDR1 is MNHEY and CDR2 is SMNVEV in the germline V gene (reference sequence). Trimming left V 3 bases short and J 7 bases short, with 13 bases between. The DNA of the CDR3 is TGTGCCAGCAGTTTTGGGGGGGGAGGACAGCCCCAGCATTTT. Translation gives CASSFGGGGQPQHF.

There are a few counts of this clone. The CDR3: CASSPAGVNGYTF. The CDR3 DNA reads TGTGCCAGCAGCCCGGCCGGGGTCAATGGCTACACCTTC. The chain joins TRBV6-5 to TRBJ1-2; D unresolved. The CDR3 length is 13 residues. Germline V gene sequence: CDR1 MNHEY, CDR2 SVGAGI. V lost 6 bases and J lost 6, with 14 bases in between.